This T cell receptor beta chain stems from a study of read filtering for tumor transcriptome and immune sequencing. As for the study in general: TCR-mapped reads were about 3.5 to 10.27 million with IR-seq versus about 85 to 1273 with RNA-seq. General study results and limits: IR-seq captured clonotypes deeper and more reliably than RNA-seq. Without single-read clonotypes, shared clonotype proportions correlated more between IR-seq and RNA-seq. Sorted CD138-negative bone marrow cells were not purified T cells.

The library was built from 400 ng RNA with molecular barcoded adaptors for alpha/delta and beta/gamma chains. MiXCR, run by TCRdb on the reads, gives a single entry per CDR3 protein. The sample includes fewer than 45,000 distinct CDR3 sequences, 12% of them seen just once. This clonotype has a count of ten or more. Its antigen remains unknown. With V trimmed by 4 bases and J by 3 bases, 9 bases remained unmatched. CDR1 is SEHNR and CDR2 is FQNEAQ in the germline V gene (reference sequence). This CDR3 spans 19 amino acids. This TCR was recovered from a donor aged 40 or over with multiple myeloma. Input material: a population of CD138-negative cells sorted from bone marrow. The V and J genes are TRBV7-9 and TRBJ2-2; 15 nucleotides agree with TRBD2. For the CDR3, the DNA is TGTGCCAGCAGCTCGAGGGGGACTAGCGGGGGGCTGGACACCGGGGAGCTGTTTTTT. Protein: CASSSRGTSGGLDTGELFF.